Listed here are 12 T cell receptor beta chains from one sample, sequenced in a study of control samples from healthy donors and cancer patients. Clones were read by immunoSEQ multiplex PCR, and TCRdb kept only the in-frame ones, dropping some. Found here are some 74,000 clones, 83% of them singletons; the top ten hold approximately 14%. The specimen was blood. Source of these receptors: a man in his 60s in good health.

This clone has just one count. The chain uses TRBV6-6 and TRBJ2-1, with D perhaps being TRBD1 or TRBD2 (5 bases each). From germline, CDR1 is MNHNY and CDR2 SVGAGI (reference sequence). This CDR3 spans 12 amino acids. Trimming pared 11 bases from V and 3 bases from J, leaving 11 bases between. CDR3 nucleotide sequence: TGTGCCTCCGGGACGCTCTACAATGAGCAGTTCTTC. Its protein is CASGTLYNEQFF.

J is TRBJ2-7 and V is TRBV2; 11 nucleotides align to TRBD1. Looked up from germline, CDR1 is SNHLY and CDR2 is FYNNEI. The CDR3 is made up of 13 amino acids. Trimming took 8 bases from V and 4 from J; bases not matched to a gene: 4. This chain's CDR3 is CASAGQGAYEQYF. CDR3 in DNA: TGTGCCAGCGCCGGACAGGGGGCTTACGAGCAGTACTTC. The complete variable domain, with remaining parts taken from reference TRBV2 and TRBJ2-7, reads EPEVTQTPSHQVTQMGQEVILRCVPISNHLYFYWYRQILGQKVEFLVSFYNNEISEKSEIFDDQFSVERPDGSNFTLKIRSTKLEDSAMYFCASAGQGAYEQYFGPGTRLTVT.

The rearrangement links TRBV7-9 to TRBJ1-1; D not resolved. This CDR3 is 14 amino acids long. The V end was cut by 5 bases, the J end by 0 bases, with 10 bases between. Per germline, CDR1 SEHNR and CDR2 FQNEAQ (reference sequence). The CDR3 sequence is CASSRSGLNTEAFF. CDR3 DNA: TGTGCCAGCAGCCGATCGGGATTGAACACTGAAGCTTTCTTT.

CDR3 DNA: TGTGCCAGCAGCTTGGAGGAGGGGTTTGGGGGCTACACCTTC. Encoded protein: CASSLEEGFGGYTF. The rearrangement uses TRBV5-4 and TRBJ1-2; the D gene is possibly TRBD1 (5 bases). Germline V gene lookup returns CDR1 SGHNT and CDR2 YYREEE (reference sequence). The CDR3 is 14 amino acids. The germline V and J ends were trimmed by 0 bases and 8 bases, with 14 bases remaining between them.

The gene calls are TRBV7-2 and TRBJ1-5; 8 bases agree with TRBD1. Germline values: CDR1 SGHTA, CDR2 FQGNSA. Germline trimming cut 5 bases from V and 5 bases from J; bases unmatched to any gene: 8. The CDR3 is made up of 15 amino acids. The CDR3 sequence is CASSKRGQVDQPQHF. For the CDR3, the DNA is TGTGCCAGCAGCAAAAGGGGACAGGTAGATCAGCCCCAGCATTTT.

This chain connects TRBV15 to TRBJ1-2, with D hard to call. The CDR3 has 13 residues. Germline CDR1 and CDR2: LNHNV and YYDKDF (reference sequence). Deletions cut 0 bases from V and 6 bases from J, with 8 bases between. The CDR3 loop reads CATSRDRGNGYTF. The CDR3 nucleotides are TGTGCCACCAGCAGAGATCGAGGGAATGGCTACACCTTC.

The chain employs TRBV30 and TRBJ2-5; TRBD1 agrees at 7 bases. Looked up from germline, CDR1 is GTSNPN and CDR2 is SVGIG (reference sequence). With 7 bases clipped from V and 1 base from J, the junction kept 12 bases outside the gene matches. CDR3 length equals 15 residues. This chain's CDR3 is CASKGNRGSQETQYF. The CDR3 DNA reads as TGTGCCTCAAAAGGGAACAGGGGTAGCCAAGAGACCCAGTACTTC.

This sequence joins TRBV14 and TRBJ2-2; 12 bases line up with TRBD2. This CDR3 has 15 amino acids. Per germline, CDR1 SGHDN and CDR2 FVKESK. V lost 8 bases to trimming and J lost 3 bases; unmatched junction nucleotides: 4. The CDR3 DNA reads TGTGCCAGCTCCTGGACTAGCGGGGACACCGGGGAGCTGTTTTTT. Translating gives CASSWTSGDTGELFF.

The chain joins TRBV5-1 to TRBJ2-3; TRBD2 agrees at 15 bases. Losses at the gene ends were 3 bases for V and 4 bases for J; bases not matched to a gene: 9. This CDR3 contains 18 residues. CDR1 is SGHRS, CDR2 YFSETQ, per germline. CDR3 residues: CASSSAWGLAGGADTQYF. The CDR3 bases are TGCGCCAGCAGCTCGGCATGGGGACTAGCGGGAGGTGCAGATACGCAGTATTTT.

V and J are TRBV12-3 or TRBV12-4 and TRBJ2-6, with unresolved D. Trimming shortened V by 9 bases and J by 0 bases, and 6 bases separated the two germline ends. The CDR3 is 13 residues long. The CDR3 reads CASITSGANVLTF. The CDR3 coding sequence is TGTGCCAGTATTACCTCTGGGGCCAACGTCCTGACTTTC.

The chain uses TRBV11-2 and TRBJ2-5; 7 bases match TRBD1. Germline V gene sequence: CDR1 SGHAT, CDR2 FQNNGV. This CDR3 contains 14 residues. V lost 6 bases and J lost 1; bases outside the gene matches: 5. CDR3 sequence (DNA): TGTGCCAGCAGGAACCCAGGGGGCCAAGAGACCCAGTACTTC. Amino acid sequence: CASRNPGGQETQYF.

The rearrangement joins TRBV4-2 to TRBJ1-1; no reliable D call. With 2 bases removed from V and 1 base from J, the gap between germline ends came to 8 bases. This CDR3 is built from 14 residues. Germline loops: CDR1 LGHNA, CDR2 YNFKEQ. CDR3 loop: CASSQLGKNTEAFF. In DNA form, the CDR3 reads TGTGCCAGCAGCCAATTGGGAAAGAACACTGAAGCTTTCTTT.